These 21 T cell receptor beta chains originate from one sample sequenced in a study of shared clonotypes between healthy human individuals. Naive CD8 cells comprised CD45RO-negative, CCR7-positively selected cells, excluding terminally differentiated effector memory CD45RA+ cells. TCRdb's table, derived via immunoSEQ multiplex PCR, lists solely in-frame clones and lacks some. The sample has a few million clones, 93% seen once. Sequenced: naive CD8+ T cells from PBMCs. Every receptor here comes from a man between 18 and 29 years old in good health. Some clones in this sample may be carry-over from other donors' samples.

The V gene is TRBV28, the J gene TRBJ2-2, with D possibly being TRBD1 (5 bases). The CDR3 runs 13 residues. Per germline, CDR1 MDHEN and CDR2 SYDVKM. Trimming took 2 bases from V and 4 from J, leaving 5 bases between them. The CDR3 here is CASSLDSTGELFF. CDR3 nucleotide sequence: TGTGCCAGCAGTTTAGACAGCACCGGGGAGCTGTTTTTT. Filled out from reference TRBV28 and TRBJ2-2, the complete variable domain reads DVKVTQSSRYLVKRTGEKVFLECVQDMDHENMFWYRQDPGLGLRLIYFSYDVKMKEKGDIPEGYSVSREKKERFSLILESASTNQTSMYLCASSLDSTGELFFGEGSRLTVL.

The chain has TRBV13 and TRBJ2-3, with 7 nucleotides matching TRBD2. Germline CDR1 is PRHDT and CDR2 is FYEKMQ (reference sequence). The CDR3 sequence is 16 residues long. The V segment lost 7 bases and the J segment 5 bases; nucleotides outside the gene matches: 15. The CDR3 loop reads CASTILPREEVDTQYF. CDR3 DNA sequence: TGTGCCAGCACCATCTTACCCCGGGAGGAGGTAGATACGCAGTATTTT. Full variable domain (outside the CDR3, taken from reference TRBV13 and TRBJ2-3): AAGVIQSPRHLIKEKRETATLKCYPIPRHDTVYWYQQGPGQDPQFLISFYEKMQSDKGSIPDRFSAQQFSDYHSELNMSSLELGDSALYFCASTILPREEVDTQYFGPGTRLTVL.

The chain links TRBV7-6 to TRBJ2-7; D unresolved. This CDR3 is 15 amino acids long. Trimming took 5 bases from V and 2 from J, leaving 16 bases between them. Per the germline V gene, CDR1 is SGHVS and CDR2 is FNYEAQ. Here the CDR3 reads CASSPRAVSPYEQYF. The CDR3 nucleotides read TGTGCCAGCAGCCCTAGGGCCGTCTCCCCCTACGAGCAGTACTTC. The full variable domain, in which reference TRBV7-6 and TRBJ2-7 provide the parts outside the CDR3, is GAGVSQSPRYKVTKRGQDVALRCDPISGHVSLYWYRQALGQGPEFLTYFNYEAQQDKSGLPNDRFSAERPEGSISTLTIQRTEQRDSAMYRCASSPRAVSPYEQYFGPGTRLTVT.

The chain recombines TRBV15 with TRBJ2-1, with D perhaps given as TRBD1 or TRBD2 (6 bases each). V was cut by 3 bases and J by 7 bases, with 34 bases left in between. This CDR3 comprises 21 residues. Germline values: CDR1 LNHNV, CDR2 YYDKDF (reference sequence). CDR3 nucleotides: TGTGCCACCAGCAGCCCCCCAGGGGACTCCAGAACCGGAGGGCCGGCAAATGAGCAGTTCTTC. Its protein is CATSSPPGDSRTGGPANEQFF.

The chain recombines TRBV19 with TRBJ2-7, with a weak D call TRBD1 (5 bases). Trimming removed 9 bases from V and 3 bases from J, with 15 bases in between. Germline CDR1 reads LNHDA; CDR2 reads SQIVND (reference sequence). The CDR3 contains 13 residues. The CDR3 nucleotides are TGTGCCAGCGCAGCGACAGCAATCTACGAGCAGTACTTC. Translated: CASAATAIYEQYF.

The genes are TRBV18 and TRBJ1-1; D not resolved. V lost 3 bases and J 0 bases, leaving 11 bases between the germline ends. Germline loops: CDR1 KGHSH, CDR2 LQKENI. The CDR3 length is 15 residues. The CDR3 sequence is CASSPYRGMNTEAFF. The CDR3 DNA sequence: TGTGCCAGCTCACCTTACCGAGGGATGAACACTGAAGCTTTCTTT.

This clone has just one count. The chain is built from TRBV5-4 and TRBJ2-7; 8 nucleotides match TRBD1. Germline V gene lookup returns CDR1 SGHNT and CDR2 YYREEE (reference sequence). The CDR3 sequence is 17 residues long. Trimming took 3 bases from V and 3 from J; bases not matched to a gene: 14. In nucleotides, the CDR3 is TGTGCCAGCAGCTCGGGGGTCGGGACAGGAGACAACTACGAGCAGTACTTC. Translated: CASSSGVGTGDNYEQYF.

As for this clone: Other DNA sequences in this specimen translate into the identical CDR3. V is TRBV9 and J is TRBJ2-7; perhaps TRBD2 as D (6 bases). The CDR3 length is 14 residues. Trimming cost V 2 bases and J 4 bases, with 13 bases left between them. CDR1 and CDR2 from the germline V gene are SGDLS and YYNGEE. This CDR3 reads CASSVGGTNYEQYF. Written as DNA, the CDR3 is TGTGCCAGCAGCGTTGGAGGGACCAATTACGAGCAGTACTTC.

This chain links TRBV28 with TRBJ1-2; D is possibly TRBD1 (5 bases). The CDR3 spans 13 residues. From germline, CDR1 is MDHEN and CDR2 SYDVKM. V lost 5 bases, J lost 6 bases, and 13 bases lay in between. This chain's CDR3 is CASSRQGVDGYTF. Here the CDR3 DNA reads TGTGCCAGCAGTCGACAAGGGGTGGATGGCTACACCTTC.

The gene calls are TRBV7-6 and TRBJ2-1; TRBD2 aligns across 13 bases. CDR1 SGHVS and CDR2 FNYEAQ come from the germline V gene. Trimming at V came to 6 bases and at J to 4 bases, leaving 3 bases not matched to a gene. The CDR3 spans 15 residues. CDR3: CASRSGLAGYNEQFF. CDR3 bases: TGTGCCAGCAGATCGGGACTAGCGGGATACAATGAGCAGTTCTTC.

A remark on this clone: Germline is not matched at one junction end, which may reflect a read error. The J gene is TRBJ2-7, the V gene TRBV27, with TRBD1 identical over 12 bases. Germline V CDR1 and CDR2: MNHEY, SMNVEV (reference sequence). The CDR3 length is 14 residues. CDR3 in DNA: TGTGCCAGCAGTGCCGGGACAGGGGGCTACGAGCAGCACTTC. Translating it yields CASSAGTGGYEQHF.

The J gene is TRBJ2-7, the V gene TRBV2, with TRBD2 identical over 7 bases. The V gene's germline CDR1 is SNHLY and CDR2 FYNNEI. Germline trimming cut 8 bases from V and 1 base from J; bases unmatched to any gene: 8. There are 14 residues in the CDR3. The CDR3 loop is CASRAGSSSYEQYF. Written as DNA, the CDR3 is TGTGCCAGCCGAGCGGGATCTTCATCCTACGAGCAGTACTTC.

The rearrangement links TRBV7-2 to TRBJ1-4; 9 bases line up with TRBD1. The CDR3 runs to 15 residues. V was clipped by 5 bases and J by 4 bases; unmatched bases: 5. CDR1 is SGHTA, CDR2 FQGNSA, per germline. CDR3 protein: CASSSRTGDNEKLFF. The CDR3 DNA follows: TGTGCCAGCAGCAGCAGGACAGGGGATAATGAAAAACTGTTTTTT.

The chain employs TRBV7-3 and TRBJ2-7; D is undetermined. V was shortened by 3 bases and J by 4 bases, with 4 bases between the two germline ends. Germline CDR1 reads SGHTA; CDR2 reads FQGTGA. The CDR3 spans 11 residues. The CDR3 loop reads CASSLMYEQYF. Written as DNA, the CDR3 is TGTGCCAGCAGCTTGATGTACGAGCAGTACTTC. Full variable domain (rest looked up from reference TRBV7-3 and TRBJ2-7): GAGVSQTPSNKVTEKGKYVELRCDPISGHTALYWYRQSLGQGPEFLIYFQGTGAADDSGLPNDRFFAVRPEGSVSTLKIQRTERGDSAVYLCASSLMYEQYFGPGTRLTVT.

This chain joins TRBV28 and TRBJ2-5; D remains ambiguous. The V end was cut by 5 bases, the J end by 0 bases, with 13 bases between. The CDR3 consists of 15 residues. The V gene's germline CDR1 is MDHEN and CDR2 SYDVKM. For the CDR3, the DNA is TGTGCCAGCAGTCCGGACGGACGCTACCAAGAGACCCAGTACTTC. It yields the protein CASSPDGRYQETQYF.

This chain links TRBV19 with TRBJ2-4, with D unclear. CDR1 and CDR2 (germline): LNHDA, SQIVND (reference sequence). Trimming took off 5 bases at V and 4 bases at J, with 15 bases between the two ends. The CDR3 has 15 residues. The CDR3 spells CASSALAGFKNIQYF. CDR3 sequence (DNA): TGTGCCAGTAGTGCCCTCGCCGGGTTTAAAAACATTCAGTACTTC. The full variable domain, completed using reference TRBV19 and TRBJ2-4, is DGGITQSPKYLFRKEGQNVTLSCEQNLNHDAMYWYRQDPGQGLRLIYYSQIVNDFQKGDIAEGYSVSREKKESFPLTVTSAQKNPTAFYLCASSALAGFKNIQYFGAGTRLSVL.

The J gene is TRBJ1-3, the V gene TRBV29-1, with D perhaps matching TRBD1 (5 bases). Trimming took 7 bases from V and 1 from J, leaving 14 bases between them. CDR3 size: 14 residues. Germline CDR1 and CDR2: SQVTM and ANQGSEA. The CDR3 protein is CSAVGGRSGNTIYF. CDR3 sequence (DNA): TGCAGCGCCGTGGGGGGAAGGTCTGGAAACACCATATATTTT.

The J gene is TRBJ1-2, the V gene TRBV6-1, with 8 positions matching TRBD1. The J segment lost 5 bases and the V segment lost 4 bases, leaving 12 bases of the junction unmatched. The CDR3 runs 16 residues. Germline lookup yields CDR1 MNHNS and CDR2 SASEGT. The CDR3 bases are TGTGCCAGCAGTGCAAGTTCGGCAGGGGGCGCGTATGGCTACACCTTC. It yields the protein CASSASSAGGAYGYTF.

This clone occurred once. This chain connects TRBV2 to TRBJ2-2; TRBD2 matches 9 bases. Germline CDR1 is SNHLY and CDR2 is FYNNEI. The V gene end was trimmed by 7 bases and the J gene end by 6 bases; junction bases not matched to a gene: 6. The CDR3 runs 14 residues. CDR3 sequence: CASNLVAGAGELFF. Here the CDR3 DNA reads TGTGCCAGCAATCTAGTAGCGGGAGCCGGGGAGCTGTTTTTT.

The chain employs TRBV11-3 and TRBJ1-1; TRBD1 is a possible D gene (5 bases). The CDR3 totals 13 residues. Germline CDR1 SGHNT, CDR2 YENEEA. The V end was cut by 8 bases, the J end by 3 bases, with 13 bases between. CDR3: CASRKGLDTEAFF. The CDR3 DNA is TGTGCCAGCCGCAAGGGGTTGGACACTGAAGCTTTCTTT.

This clone was recorded only once. The chain has TRBV7-8 and TRBJ2-1, with 11 nucleotides matching TRBD2. Trimming cost V 3 bases and J 3 bases; bases outside gene matches: 7. The CDR3 contains 17 residues. The germline V gene has CDR1 SGHVS and CDR2 FQNEAQ. CDR3 amino acids: CASSFFMGLADYNEQFF. The CDR3 DNA sequence: TGTGCCAGCAGCTTTTTCATGGGACTAGCGGACTACAATGAGCAGTTCTTC.